Reported below is one T cell receptor beta chain. Those enrolled in Seattle joined during active infection and were followed longitudinally afterward. The record originates from a study of blood T cell repertoires in COVID-19. Turning to the study itself: Samples of COVID-19 (acute and convalescent) were obtained from the United States, Italy and Spain. From T cells, B-cell-depleted T cells, or PBMCs came the material, which was cDNA or gDNA.

The authors' processing: From reference gene primer amplification, estimates of nucleated cell counts were derived. Sequencing was performed with immunoSEQ multiplex PCR; in TCRdb, only in-frame clones are kept and a portion is missing. That table is the source of V, J and clone size, and D and trimming were worked out from the DNA. The table has 350,000 or so clones, approximately 89% seen once. V was pared by 4 bases and J by 8 bases, with 14 bases between. Germline CDR1 SEHNR, CDR2 FQNEAQ (reference sequence). The length of the CDR3 is 13 residues. The source of this sequence is a woman aged 55-70 years with COVID-19, enrolled during active disease. The sequencing input was peripheral blood. The V gene is TRBV7-9, the J gene TRBJ1-2; no reliable D call. The CDR3 loop is CASSYREDTGYTF. CDR3 nucleotides: TGTGCCAGCAGCTACCGAGAAGACACGGGCTACACCTTC.